The clone carrying this T cell receptor (beta chain) was seen a single time. Its specificity is unknown. Time point defined: peripheral blood 6 weeks after treatment start. The CDR3 sequence is 13 residues long. V gave up 3 bases and J gave up 3 bases, with 10 bases separating them. Germline CDR1 SGHRS, CDR2 YFSETQ. Here immunoSEQ multiplex PCR was the method, and the copy in TCRdb shows in-frame clones only, minus some. The sample includes about 43,000 clones, 80% to 90% of them seen just once. These data are taken from a study of PD-L1 blockade in urothelial cancer. The overall study: Patients' atezolizumab regimen, 1,200 mg intravenously every 3 weeks, began around 2014. Male patients with bladder-origin urothelial cancer numbered about 85% of the 29. Analysis of the blood was performed 3 weeks (second dose) and 6 weeks after treatment start.

Points from the study as a whole: At 3 weeks on treatment, tumor-associated clones expanded more with durable benefit.

The sample consisted of PBMCs, taken around atezolizumab (anti-PD-L1) treatment. The source is a man in his sixties with urothelial cancer. The rearrangement uses TRBV5-1 and TRBJ2-7; D may be TRBD2 (5 bases). The CDR3 reads CASSYEGHYEQYF. The CDR3 DNA reads TGCGCCAGCAGCTACGAGGGCCACTACGAGCAGTACTTC.